This T cell receptor (beta chain) was observed in a study of blood T cell repertoires in COVID-19. As handled by the study authors: Quantification of nucleated cells was approximated via reference gene primer amplification. This table comes from immunoSEQ multiplex PCR, and its TCRdb copy is limited to in-frame clones, with some not included. The V and J calls and the clone size are those of that table, but D and trimming were determined from the DNA. The profile shows over 40,000 clones, 86% of them singletons. This CDR3 spans 16 amino acids. The V and J ends lost 6 bases and 1 base, in that order; junction bases with no gene match: 7. Germline CDR1 and CDR2: ENHRY and SYGVKD. This clone was detected only once.

The chain combines TRBV10-3 with TRBJ1-5; TRBD1 aligns across 9 bases. This receptor was taken from a man at least 80 years old with active COVID-19. What was sequenced was peripheral blood. The CDR3 bases are TGTGCCATCAGGGGACAGGGAGATGGGAGCAATCAGCCCCAGCATTTT. This codes for CAIRGQGDGSNQPQHF.